This T cell receptor beta chain appears in the sequencing data of a study of T cells in localized non-small cell lung cancer. With regard to this clone: Its antigen is still unknown.

Study-wide points: Peak T cell clonality was found in uninvolved adjacent lung, exceeding tumor. In the blood, greater T cell density corresponded to longer overall survival. Only one tumor region was sequenced, so heterogeneity remains possible. Adjacent lung was found to contain a median roughly 58 of the top 100 tumor clones.

The method was immunoSEQ multiplex PCR; TCRdb's version includes in-frame clones alone and lacks a portion of them. This repertoire shows around 30,000 clones, more than 70% found once; its top ten account for roughly 13%. In germline, CDR1 is WSHSY, CDR2 SAAADI. This CDR3 has 12 residues. V was clipped by 6 bases and J by 8 bases, with 14 bases between them. This TCR came from a female donor at least 60 years old with stage III squamous cell lung carcinoma. The V call is TRBV10-2, the J call TRBJ2-7; D not certain. The source was peripheral blood, collected before any cancer treatment. CDR3 sequence (DNA): TGCGCCAGCAGAGACACGGACGTGAAGCAGTACTTC. Protein sequence: CASRDTDVKQYF.